The present entry profiles one T cell receptor (beta chain) with its context. This clonotype was seen more than once but under ten times. Its antigen has not been determined. No much larger clonotype is one base removed from it; base qualities were not supplied. TCRdb lists the instrument as Illumina HiSeq 2500. TCR beta libraries were prepared by quantitative 5'-RACE with molecular barcodes. As for how the authors treated the data: To identify disease-linked TCR variants, a new computational method was used, one built on a probabilistic model of VDJ rearrangement. The public reads were reanalyzed by TCRdb: fastp trimming at Q25, MiXCR alignment, in-frame beta chains only. Rows with a matching CDR3 protein are joined into one entry that keeps the most common DNA and genes. TCRdb, not the authors, supplied the V and J calls. The sample table shows 350,000 to 550,000 distinct CDR3 sequences, and roughly 26% are seen once. The ten most abundant clones make up 0.89% of the sample.

CDR1 and CDR2, per the germline V gene, are SGHAT and FQNNGV. Spanning cysteine to phenylalanine, the CDR3 consists of 13 amino acids. Kept here is only the CDR3 DNA, which spans 39 bases and is read in frame from base 1. The V end gives up 5 bases and the J end 10 bases, leaving 8 bases in the junction not matched to a gene. This entry is derived from a study of CD8 T cells in ankylosing spondylitis listed by TCRdb under 2017. A note on the overall study: The study set out to find disease-linked TCR variants by profiling T cell receptor beta repertoires in ankylosing spondylitis patients and healthy donors. Samples of peripheral blood were taken, and for ankylosing spondylitis patients, synovial fluid was collected as well. The full study cohort comprised 20 to 25 ankylosing spondylitis patients and 85 to 120 healthy donors.

Overall study results and their limits: Blood from ankylosing spondylitis patients appeared to be characterized by a TCR beta motif composed of 7 to 9 highly homologous amino acid variants. The disease-linked clones were reported as significantly enriched in matched synovial fluid samples from ankylosing spondylitis patients. Some motif variants had previously been reported in the synovial fluid and blood of reactive arthritis patients, which suggests shared mechanisms of disease initiation. The disease-linked clones showed a CD8+ phenotype and occurred at relatively low frequencies in peripheral blood.

The sequence was collected from a male donor with ankylosing spondylitis. The chain is assembled from TRBV11-2 and TRBJ2-4, and TRBD2 matches 7 of the central bases. Specimen: blood, either unsorted or a sorted T cell fraction (not recorded which). The sequenced DNA: TGTGCCAGCAGCCAACATCAGGGAGGGATTCAGTACTTC. It is translated as CASSQHQGGIQYF. Here the CDR3 is joined to the reference TRBV11-2 and TRBJ2-4 genes, and the full variable domain is: EAGVAQSPRYKIIEKRQSVAFWCNPISGHATLYWYQQILGQGPKLLIQFQNNGVVDDSQLPKDRFSAERLKGVDSTLKIQPAKLEDSAVYLCASSQHQGGIQYFGAGTRLSVL.